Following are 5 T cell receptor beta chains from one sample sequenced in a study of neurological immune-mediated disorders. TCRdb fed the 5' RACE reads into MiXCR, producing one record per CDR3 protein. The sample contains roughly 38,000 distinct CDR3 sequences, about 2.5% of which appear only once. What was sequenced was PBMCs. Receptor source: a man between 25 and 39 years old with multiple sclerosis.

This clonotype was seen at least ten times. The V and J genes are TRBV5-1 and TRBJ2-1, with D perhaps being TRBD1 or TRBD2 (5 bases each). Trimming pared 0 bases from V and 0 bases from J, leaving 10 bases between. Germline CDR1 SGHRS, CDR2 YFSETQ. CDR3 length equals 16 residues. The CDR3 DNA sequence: TGCGCCAGCAGCTTGGAGGTTGGGGGCTCCTACAATGAGCAGTTCTTC. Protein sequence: CASSLEVGGSYNEQFF.

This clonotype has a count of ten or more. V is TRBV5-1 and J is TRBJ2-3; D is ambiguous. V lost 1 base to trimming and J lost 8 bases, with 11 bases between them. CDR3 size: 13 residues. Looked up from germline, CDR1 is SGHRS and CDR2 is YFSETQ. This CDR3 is CASSLTSQVTQYF. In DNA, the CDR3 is TGCGCCAGCAGCTTGACTTCACAAGTTACGCAGTATTTT.

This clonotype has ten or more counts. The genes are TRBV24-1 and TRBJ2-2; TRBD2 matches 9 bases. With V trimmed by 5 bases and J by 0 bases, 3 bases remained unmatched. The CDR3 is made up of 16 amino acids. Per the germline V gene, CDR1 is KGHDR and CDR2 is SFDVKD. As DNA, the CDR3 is TGTGCCACCAGTGGTGCGGGAGGGGCGAACACCGGGGAGCTGTTTTTT. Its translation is CATSGAGGANTGELFF.

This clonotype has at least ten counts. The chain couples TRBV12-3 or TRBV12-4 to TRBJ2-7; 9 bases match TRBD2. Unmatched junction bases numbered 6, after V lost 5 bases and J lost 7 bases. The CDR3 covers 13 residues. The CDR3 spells CASSQREVGEQYF. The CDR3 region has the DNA TGTGCCAGCAGTCAGCGGGAGGTGGGAGAGCAGTACTTC.

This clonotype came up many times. CDR3 sequence (DNA): TGTGCCAGCAGCCTCTACAGTTCGGACGGAAAACTGTTTTTT. Translating it yields CASSLYSSDGKLFF. V gene TRBV14 combines with J gene TRBJ1-4; D is uncertain. CDR1 and CDR2 (germline): SGHDN, FVKESK. V was pared by 4 bases and J by 10 bases, with 16 bases between. The CDR3 has 14 amino acids.